Below, 14 T cell receptor beta chains from the same sample are listed, as sequenced in a study of blood T cell repertoires in COVID-19. Sequenced by immunoSEQ multiplex PCR; TCRdb stores in-frame clones only, minus some. The table shows about 100,000 clones, with under 90% occurring only once. The specimen was peripheral blood. The receptors stem from a human donor in a cohort sampled during active COVID-19.

This chain uses TRBV9 with TRBJ1-5, with 7 nucleotides matching TRBD1. Germline-derived CDR1 and CDR2 are SGDLS and YYNGEE. The CDR3 has 14 amino acids. The ends lost 3 bases at V and 3 bases at J; junction bases unmatched: 3. CDR3 amino acids: CASSAGQSNQPQHF. As DNA, the CDR3 is TGTGCCAGCAGCGCGGGACAGTCCAATCAGCCCCAGCATTTT.

The V and J genes are TRBV10-3 and TRBJ1-1; D unresolved. Germline V lookup: CDR1 ENHRY, CDR2 SYGVKD. Trimming removed 5 bases at V and 1 base at J, with 8 bases between. This CDR3 has 13 residues. The CDR3 DNA reads TGTGCCATCAGTAACCAGGAGAACACTGAAGCTTTCTTT. It encodes CAISNQENTEAFF.

J is TRBJ2-3 and V is TRBV5-6; 7 positions match TRBD2. The CDR3 sequence is 13 residues long. J lost 6 bases, V lost 3 bases, and 4 bases had no gene match. Per germline, CDR1 SGHDT and CDR2 YYEEEE. The CDR3 DNA reads TGTGCCAGCAGCTCCCTTAGCGGGGATACGCAGTATTTT. Protein: CASSSLSGDTQYF.

This clone was seen just once. V and J are TRBV5-6 and TRBJ1-3; no definite D call. The CDR3 runs 14 residues. CDR1 SGHDT and CDR2 YYEEEE come from the germline V gene. V lost 5 bases and J lost 0, with 9 bases in between. In nucleotides, the CDR3 is TGTGCCAGCAGTTCGGGTCCCTCTGGAAACACCATATATTTT. Encoded protein: CASSSGPSGNTIYF.

The V gene is TRBV9, the J gene TRBJ1-2; a weak D match, TRBD1 (5 bases). Per the germline V gene, CDR1 is SGDLS and CDR2 is YYNGEE. V dropped 4 bases and J dropped 4 bases, with 14 bases sitting between them. This CDR3 has 14 residues. The CDR3 is CASSRDYSTYGYTF. The CDR3 region has the DNA TGTGCCAGCAGCCGGGACTATTCTACCTATGGCTACACCTTC.

V usage is TRBV7-2 and J usage is TRBJ2-3, with 14 bases lining up with TRBD2. The CDR3 length is 18 residues. Per germline, CDR1 SGHTA and CDR2 FQGNSA. Unmatched junction bases numbered 7, after V lost 3 bases and J lost 2 bases. This CDR3 reads CASSLTSGGARPTDTQYF. The CDR3 region has the DNA TGTGCCAGCAGCTTGACTAGCGGGGGGGCCAGGCCCACAGATACGCAGTATTTT.

V gene TRBV2 combines with J gene TRBJ2-7; 7 bases match TRBD2. V shed 11 bases, J shed 0 bases, and the junction held 7 bases outside the gene matches. The CDR3 runs 13 residues. Germline V gene data show CDR1 as SNHLY and CDR2 as FYNNEI. The CDR3 sequence is CAVRGGGSYEQYF. The CDR3 DNA follows: TGTGCCGTCCGTGGGGGGGGCTCCTACGAGCAGTACTTC.

The chain links TRBV6-1 to TRBJ1-6; D uncertain. The germline V gene has CDR1 MNHNS and CDR2 SASEGT. The CDR3 extends over 14 amino acids. V lost 1 base and J 8 bases, leaving 9 bases between the germline ends. CDR3 DNA: TGTGCCAGCAGTGAAGACGGTAGTTATTCACCCCTCCACTTT. This encodes CASSEDGSYSPLHF.

V and J are TRBV7-9 and TRBJ2-3; D is possibly TRBD1 (7 bases). This CDR3 comprises 14 residues. Trimming removed 5 bases at V and 2 bases at J, with 11 bases between. Germline V gene data show CDR1 as SEHNR and CDR2 as FQNEAQ (reference sequence). For the CDR3, the DNA is TGTGCCAGCAGCGCGGGACAGTACACAGATACGCAGTATTTT. Encoded protein: CASSAGQYTDTQYF.

The chain has TRBV5-1 and TRBJ1-6; D is perhaps TRBD1 (6 bases). This CDR3 has 17 amino acids. With 5 bases removed from V and 5 bases from J, the gap between germline ends came to 20 bases. CDR1 is SGHRS and CDR2 is YFSETQ in the germline V gene. Written as DNA, the CDR3 is TGCGCCAGCAGTCCAATCGGGGGGGGCCGAAATAATTCACCCCTCCACTTT. This translates into CASSPIGGGRNNSPLHF.

This clone occurred once. The chain employs TRBV3-1 (or the pseudogene TRBV3-2) and TRBJ1-5, with a weak D call TRBD1 (5 bases). CDR1 and CDR2 from the germline V gene are LGHDT and YNNKEL (reference sequence). V was trimmed by 8 bases and J by 2 bases, leaving 10 bases between them. CDR3 length: 13 amino acids. The DNA for the CDR3 is TGTGCCAGCGACAGTGAAGGCAATCAGCCCCAGCATTTT. The encoded protein is CASDSEGNQPQHF.

The chain has TRBV3-1 (or the pseudogene TRBV3-2) and TRBJ2-5; D unclear. Between the trimmed V and J ends, which lost 3 bases and 5 bases, there was a span of 10 bases. The CDR3 has 13 amino acids. Germline V lookup: CDR1 LGHDT, CDR2 YNNKEL (reference sequence). DNA of the CDR3: TGTGCCAGCAGCCAGGGCTTTGTGGAGACCCAGTACTTC. Translated, it gives CASSQGFVETQYF.

V and J are TRBV10-3 and TRBJ2-7; D gene uncertain. CDR1 is ENHRY, CDR2 SYGVKD, per germline. CDR3 length: 13 residues. Trimming stripped 4 bases from V and 3 bases from J, with 10 bases between. CDR3 loop: CAISVVTGYEQYF. CDR3 sequence (DNA): TGTGCCATCAGTGTGGTAACTGGCTACGAGCAGTACTTC.

The gene calls are TRBV2 and TRBJ2-7, with D perhaps matching TRBD1 (6 bases). V lost 4 bases to trimming and J lost 0 bases, with 13 bases between them. The CDR3 loop spans 15 amino acids. In germline, CDR1 is SNHLY, CDR2 FYNNEI. The CDR3 bases are TGTGCCAGCAGTGGACAGGCCCTCAGCTCCTACGAGCAGTACTTC. This translates into CASSGQALSSYEQYF.